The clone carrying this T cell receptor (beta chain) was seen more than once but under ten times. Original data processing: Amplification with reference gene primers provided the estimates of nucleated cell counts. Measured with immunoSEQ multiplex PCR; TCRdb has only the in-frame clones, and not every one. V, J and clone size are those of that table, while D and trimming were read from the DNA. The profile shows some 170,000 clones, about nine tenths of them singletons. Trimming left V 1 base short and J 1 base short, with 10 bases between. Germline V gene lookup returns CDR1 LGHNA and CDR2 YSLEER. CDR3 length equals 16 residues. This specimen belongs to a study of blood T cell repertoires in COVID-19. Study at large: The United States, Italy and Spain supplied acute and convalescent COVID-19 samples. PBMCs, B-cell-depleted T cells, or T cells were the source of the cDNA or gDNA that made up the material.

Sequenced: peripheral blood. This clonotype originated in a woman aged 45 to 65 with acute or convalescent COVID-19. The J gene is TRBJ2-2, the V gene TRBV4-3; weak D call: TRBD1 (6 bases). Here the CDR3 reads CASSQGPGVNTGELFF. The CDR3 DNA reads TGCGCCAGCAGCCAAGGACCAGGGGTGAACACCGGGGAGCTGTTTTTT.